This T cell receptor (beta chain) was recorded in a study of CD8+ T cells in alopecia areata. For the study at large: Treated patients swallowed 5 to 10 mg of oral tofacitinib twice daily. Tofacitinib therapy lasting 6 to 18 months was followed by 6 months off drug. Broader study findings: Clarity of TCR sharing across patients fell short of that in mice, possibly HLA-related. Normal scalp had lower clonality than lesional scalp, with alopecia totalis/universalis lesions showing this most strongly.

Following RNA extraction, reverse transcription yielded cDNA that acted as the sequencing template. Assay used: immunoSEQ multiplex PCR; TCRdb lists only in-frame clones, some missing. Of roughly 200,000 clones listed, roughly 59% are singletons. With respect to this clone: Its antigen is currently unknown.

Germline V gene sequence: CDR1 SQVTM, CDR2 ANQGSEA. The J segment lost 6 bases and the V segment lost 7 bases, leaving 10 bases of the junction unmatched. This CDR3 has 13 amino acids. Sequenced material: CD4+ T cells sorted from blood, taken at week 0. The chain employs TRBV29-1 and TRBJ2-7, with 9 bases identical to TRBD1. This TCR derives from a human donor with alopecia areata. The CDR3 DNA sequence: TGCAGCGCCGCCCGGGACAGGGTTACCGAGCAGTACTTC. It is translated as CSAARDRVTEQYF.